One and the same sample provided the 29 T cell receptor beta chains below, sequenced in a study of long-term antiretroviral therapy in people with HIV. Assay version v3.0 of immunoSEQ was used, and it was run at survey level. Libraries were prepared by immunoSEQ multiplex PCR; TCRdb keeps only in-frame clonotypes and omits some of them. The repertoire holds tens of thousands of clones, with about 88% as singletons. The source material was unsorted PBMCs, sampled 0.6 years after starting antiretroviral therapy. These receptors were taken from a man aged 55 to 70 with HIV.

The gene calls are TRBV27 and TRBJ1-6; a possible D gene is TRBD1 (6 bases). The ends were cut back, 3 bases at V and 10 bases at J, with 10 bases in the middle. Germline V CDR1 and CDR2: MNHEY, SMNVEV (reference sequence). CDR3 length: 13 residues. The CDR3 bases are TGTGCCAGCAGTTTTGGGGGCTGGTCACCCCTCCACTTT. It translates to CASSFGGWSPLHF.

CDR3 region: CATSRALAGGYNEQFF. DNA of the CDR3: TGTGCCACCAGCAGAGCCCTAGCGGGGGGTTACAATGAGCAGTTCTTC. The chain joins TRBV15 to TRBJ2-1; 11 bases are shared with TRBD2. V shed 1 base, J shed 4 bases, and the junction held 3 bases outside the gene matches. Per the germline V gene, CDR1 is LNHNV and CDR2 is YYDKDF (reference sequence). The CDR3 sequence is 16 residues long. The whole variable domain, remainder taken from reference TRBV15 and TRBJ2-1, is DAMVIQNPRYQVTQFGKPVTLSCSQTLNHNVMYWYQQKSSQAPKLLFHYYDKDFNNEADTPDNFQSRRPNTSFCFLDIRSPGLGDTAMYLCATSRALAGGYNEQFFGPGTRLTVL.

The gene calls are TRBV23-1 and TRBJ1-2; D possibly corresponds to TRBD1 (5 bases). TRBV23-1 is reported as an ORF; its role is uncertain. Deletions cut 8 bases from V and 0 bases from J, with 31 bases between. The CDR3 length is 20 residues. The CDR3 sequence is CASPPHPFQWGQGSNYGYTF. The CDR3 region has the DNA TGCGCCAGCCCCCCCCACCCATTTCAGTGGGGTCAGGGCTCTAACTATGGCTACACCTTC.

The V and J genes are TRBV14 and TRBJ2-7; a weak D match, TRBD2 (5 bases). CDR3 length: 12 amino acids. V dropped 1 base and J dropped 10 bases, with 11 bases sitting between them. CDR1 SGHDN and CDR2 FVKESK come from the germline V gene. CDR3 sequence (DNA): TGTGCCAGCAGCCAAGTCCCGAGGGAACAGTACTTC. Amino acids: CASSQVPREQYF. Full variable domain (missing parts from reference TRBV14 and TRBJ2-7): EAGVTQFPSHSVIEKGQTVTLRCDPISGHDNLYWYRRVMGKEIKFLLHFVKESKQDESGMPNNRFLAERTGGTYSTLKVQPAELEDSGVYFCASSQVPREQYFGPGTRLTVT.

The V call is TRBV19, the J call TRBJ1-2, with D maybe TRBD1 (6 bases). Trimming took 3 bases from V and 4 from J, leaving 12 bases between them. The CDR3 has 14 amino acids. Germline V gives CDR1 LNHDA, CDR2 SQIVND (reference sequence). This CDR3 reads CASSIGGLGYGYTF. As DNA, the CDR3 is TGTGCCAGTAGTATCGGGGGCCTGGGCTATGGCTACACCTTC.

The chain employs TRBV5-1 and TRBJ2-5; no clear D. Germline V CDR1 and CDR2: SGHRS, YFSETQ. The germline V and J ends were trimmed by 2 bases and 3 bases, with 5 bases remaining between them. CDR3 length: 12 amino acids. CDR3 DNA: TGCGCCAGCAGCTTTGGGAAAGAGACCCAGTACTTC. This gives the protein CASSFGKETQYF.

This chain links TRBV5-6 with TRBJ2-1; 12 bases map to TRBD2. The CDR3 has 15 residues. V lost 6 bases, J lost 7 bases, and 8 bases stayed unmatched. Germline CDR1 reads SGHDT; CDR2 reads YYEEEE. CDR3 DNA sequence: TGTGCCAGCATCCGGACTAGCGGGATCGGGAATGAGCAGTTCTTC. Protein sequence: CASIRTSGIGNEQFF.

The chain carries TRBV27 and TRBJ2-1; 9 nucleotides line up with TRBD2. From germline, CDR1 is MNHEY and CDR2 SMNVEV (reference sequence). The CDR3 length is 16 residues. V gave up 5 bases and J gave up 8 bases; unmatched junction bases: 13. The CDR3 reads CASSTGGRASRDEQFF. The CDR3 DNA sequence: TGTGCCAGCAGTACGGGCGGGAGGGCTTCGAGGGATGAGCAGTTCTTC.

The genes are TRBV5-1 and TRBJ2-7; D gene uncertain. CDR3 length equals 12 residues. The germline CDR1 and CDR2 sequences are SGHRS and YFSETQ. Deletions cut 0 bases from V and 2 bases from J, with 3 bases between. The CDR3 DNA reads TGCGCCAGCAGCTTGGGTACCTACGAGCAGTACTTC. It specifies CASSLGTYEQYF. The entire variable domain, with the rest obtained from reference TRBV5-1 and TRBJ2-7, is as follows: KAGVTQTPRYLIKTRGQQVTLSCSPISGHRSVSWYQQTPGQGLQFLFEYFSETQRNKGNFPGRFSGRQFSNSRSEMNVSTLELGDSALYLCASSLGTYEQYFGPGTRLTVT.

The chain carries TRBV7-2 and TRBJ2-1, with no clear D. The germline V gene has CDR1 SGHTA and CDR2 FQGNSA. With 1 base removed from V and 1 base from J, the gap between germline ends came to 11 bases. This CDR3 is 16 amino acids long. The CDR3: CASSLGPELSYNEQFF. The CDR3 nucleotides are TGTGCCAGCAGCTTAGGTCCAGAACTATCCTACAATGAGCAGTTCTTC.

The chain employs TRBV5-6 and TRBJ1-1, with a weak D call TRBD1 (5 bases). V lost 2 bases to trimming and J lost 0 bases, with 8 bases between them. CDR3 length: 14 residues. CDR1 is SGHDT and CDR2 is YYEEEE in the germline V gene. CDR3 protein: CASSLGDLNTEAFF. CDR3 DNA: TGTGCCAGCAGCTTAGGGGATTTGAACACTGAAGCTTTCTTT.

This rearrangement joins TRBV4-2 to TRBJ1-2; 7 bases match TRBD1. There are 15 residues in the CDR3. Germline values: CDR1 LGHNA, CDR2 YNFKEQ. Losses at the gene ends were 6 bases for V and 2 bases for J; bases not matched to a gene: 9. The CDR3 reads CASRYTGTENYGYTF. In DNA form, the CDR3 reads TGTGCCAGCAGATACACCGGGACAGAGAACTATGGCTACACCTTC.

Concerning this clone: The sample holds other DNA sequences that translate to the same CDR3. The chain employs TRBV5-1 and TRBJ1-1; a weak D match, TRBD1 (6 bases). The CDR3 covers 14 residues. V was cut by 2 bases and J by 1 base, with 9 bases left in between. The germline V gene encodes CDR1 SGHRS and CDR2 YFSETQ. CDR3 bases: TGCGCCAGCAGCTTACAGGGTGGGAACACTGAAGCTTTCTTT. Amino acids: CASSLQGGNTEAFF.

The CDR3: CASSVSGQGYGYTF. CDR3 sequence (DNA): TGTGCCAGCAGTGTGTCGGGACAGGGTTATGGCTACACCTTC. V is TRBV6-4 and J is TRBJ1-2, with 9 bases aligning to TRBD1. The CDR3 extends over 14 amino acids. Germline loops: CDR1 MRHNA, CDR2 SNTAGT. Trimming took 4 bases from V and 5 from J; bases not matched to a gene: 5.

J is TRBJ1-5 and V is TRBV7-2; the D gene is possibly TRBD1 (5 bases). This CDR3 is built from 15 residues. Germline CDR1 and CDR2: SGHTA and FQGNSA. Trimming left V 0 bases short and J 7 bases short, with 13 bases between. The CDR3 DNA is TGTGCCAGCAGCTTAGCGACGGGACTGTACCAGCCCCAGCATTTT. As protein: CASSLATGLYQPQHF.

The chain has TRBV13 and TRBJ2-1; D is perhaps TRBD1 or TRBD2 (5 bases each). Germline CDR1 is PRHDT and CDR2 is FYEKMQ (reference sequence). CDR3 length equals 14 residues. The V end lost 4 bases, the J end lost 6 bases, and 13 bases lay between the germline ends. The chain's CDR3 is CASSSGGDFNEQFF. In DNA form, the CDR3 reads TGTGCCAGCAGCTCTGGGGGAGACTTCAATGAGCAGTTCTTC.

CDR3 sequence (DNA): TGTGCCAGCAGCTTAGTAGCGGGGGGGCCGCGGCAAGAGACCCAGTACTTC. Translating it yields CASSLVAGGPRQETQYF. V is TRBV7-2 and J is TRBJ2-5; 11 bases match TRBD2. The junction had 6 bases not matched to a gene; V was cut back by 1 base and J by 2 bases. The CDR3 covers 17 residues. The germline gives CDR1 SGHTA, CDR2 FQGNSA.

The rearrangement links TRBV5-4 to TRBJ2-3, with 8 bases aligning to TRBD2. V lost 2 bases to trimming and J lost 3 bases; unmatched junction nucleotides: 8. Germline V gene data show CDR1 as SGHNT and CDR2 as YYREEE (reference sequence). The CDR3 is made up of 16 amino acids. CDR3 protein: CASSFPSGGGTDTQYF. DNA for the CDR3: TGTGCCAGCAGCTTCCCCTCTGGCGGGGGGACAGATACGCAGTATTTT.

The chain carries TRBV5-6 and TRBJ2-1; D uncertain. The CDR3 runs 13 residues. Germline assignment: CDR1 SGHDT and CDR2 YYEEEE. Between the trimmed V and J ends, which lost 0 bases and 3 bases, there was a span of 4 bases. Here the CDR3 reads CASSLDSYNEQFF. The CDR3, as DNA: TGTGCCAGCAGCTTGGACAGCTACAATGAGCAGTTCTTC. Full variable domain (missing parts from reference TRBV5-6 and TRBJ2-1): DAGVTQSPTHLIKTRGQQVTLRCSPKSGHDTVSWYQQALGQGPQFIFQYYEEEERQRGNFPDRFSGHQFPNYSSELNVNALLLGDSALYLCASSLDSYNEQFFGPGTRLTVL.

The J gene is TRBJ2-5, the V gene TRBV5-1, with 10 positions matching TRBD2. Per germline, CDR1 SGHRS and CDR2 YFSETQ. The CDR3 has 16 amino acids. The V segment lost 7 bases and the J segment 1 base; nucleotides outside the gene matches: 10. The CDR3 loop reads CASGKTSGLIQETQYF. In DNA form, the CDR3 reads TGCGCCAGCGGTAAGACTAGCGGGCTAATCCAAGAGACCCAGTACTTC.

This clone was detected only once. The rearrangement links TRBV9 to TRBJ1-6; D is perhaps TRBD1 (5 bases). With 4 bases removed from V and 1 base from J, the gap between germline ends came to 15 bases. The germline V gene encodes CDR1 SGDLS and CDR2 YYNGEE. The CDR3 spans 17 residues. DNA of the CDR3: TGTGCCAGCAGCCCCGGACAAGGGAGGTCCTATAATTCACCCCTCCACTTT. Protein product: CASSPGQGRSYNSPLHF.

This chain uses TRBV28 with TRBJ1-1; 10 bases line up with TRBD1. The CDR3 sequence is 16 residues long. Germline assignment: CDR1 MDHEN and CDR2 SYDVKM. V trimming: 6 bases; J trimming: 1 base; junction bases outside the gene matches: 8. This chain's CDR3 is CASRLWTGGRNTEAFF. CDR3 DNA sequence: TGTGCCAGCAGGCTCTGGACAGGGGGAAGGAACACTGAAGCTTTCTTT.

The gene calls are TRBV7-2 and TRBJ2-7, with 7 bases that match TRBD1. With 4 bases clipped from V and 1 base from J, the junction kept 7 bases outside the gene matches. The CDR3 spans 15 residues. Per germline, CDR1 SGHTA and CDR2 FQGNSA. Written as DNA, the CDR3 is TGTGCCAGCAGCTCAACCGGGACAGCTTCCTACGAGCAGTACTTC. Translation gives CASSSTGTASYEQYF.

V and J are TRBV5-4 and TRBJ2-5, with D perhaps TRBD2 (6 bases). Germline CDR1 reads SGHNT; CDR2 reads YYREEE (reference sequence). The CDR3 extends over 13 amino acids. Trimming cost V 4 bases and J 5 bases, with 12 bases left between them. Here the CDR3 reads CASSVGGRETQYF. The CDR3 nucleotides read TGTGCCAGCAGCGTTGGTGGGAGGGAGACCCAGTACTTC.

CDR3 bases: TGCACCAGCAGCCAAGCGCCCCCCCCAAGTATCATAGCAAGCAATCAGCCCCAGCATTTT. Its translation: CTSSQAPPPSIIASNQPQHF. The chain recombines TRBV1 with TRBJ1-5. TRBV1 is recorded as a pseudogene. The CDR3 runs to 20 residues.

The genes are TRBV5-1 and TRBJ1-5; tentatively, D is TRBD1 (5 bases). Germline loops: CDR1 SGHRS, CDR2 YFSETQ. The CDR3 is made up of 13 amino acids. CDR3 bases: TGCTCGTCTTACGGGGGGTTCCATCAGCCCCAGCATTTT. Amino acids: CSSYGGFHQPQHF.

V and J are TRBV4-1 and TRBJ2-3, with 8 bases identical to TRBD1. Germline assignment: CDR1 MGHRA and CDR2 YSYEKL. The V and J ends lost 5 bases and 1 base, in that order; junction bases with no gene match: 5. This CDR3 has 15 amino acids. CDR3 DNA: TGCGCCAGCAGCAGTGGACAGGGTGGCACAGATACGCAGTATTTT. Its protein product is CASSSGQGGTDTQYF.

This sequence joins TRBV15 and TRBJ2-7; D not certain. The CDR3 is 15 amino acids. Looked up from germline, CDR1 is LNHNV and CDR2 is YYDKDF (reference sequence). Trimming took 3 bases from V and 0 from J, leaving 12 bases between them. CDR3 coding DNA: TGTGCCACCAGCAGGGGGTCAGCAAGCTCCTACGAGCAGTACTTC. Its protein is CATSRGSASSYEQYF.

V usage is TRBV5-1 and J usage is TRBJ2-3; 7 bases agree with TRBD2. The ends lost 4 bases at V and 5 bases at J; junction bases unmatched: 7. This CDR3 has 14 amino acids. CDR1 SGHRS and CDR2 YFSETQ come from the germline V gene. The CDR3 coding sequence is TGCGCCAGCAGCGGGGAGGGCCAGGGAGATACGCAGTATTTT. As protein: CASSGEGQGDTQYF.